The 17 T cell receptor beta chains given below trace back to one sample, sequenced in a study of memory CD4+ T cells and cytomegalovirus serostatus. Clones were read by immunoSEQ multiplex PCR, and TCRdb kept only the in-frame ones, dropping some. The table shows some 44,000 clones, with 77% occurring only once. The sort gate was single viable CD3+CD4+CD8-CD45RO+ cells for memory CD4+ T cells. Specimen: memory CD4+ T cells from blood. Receptor source: an adult in good health and CMV-seronegative.

This clone was observed a few times. The CDR3 DNA reads as TGCAGCGTCAAAGGAGGGGGCGGTGAAAAACTGTTTTTT. As protein: CSVKGGGGEKLFF. The chain combines TRBV29-1 with TRBJ1-4; 7 bases align to TRBD1. Germline lookup yields CDR1 SQVTM and CDR2 ANQGSEA. CDR3 size: 13 residues. V lost 6 bases, J lost 7 bases, and 8 bases stayed unmatched.

This clone was observed once. This rearrangement joins TRBV7-3 to TRBJ2-2; 8 bases align to TRBD2. The germline gives CDR1 SGHTA, CDR2 FQGTGA. The V and J ends lost 4 bases and 5 bases, in that order; junction bases with no gene match: 9. The CDR3 extends over 16 amino acids. This chain's CDR3 is CASSSTGTSNTGELFF. The CDR3 DNA is TGTGCCAGCAGCTCAACCGGGACTAGTAATACCGGGGAGCTGTTTTTT.

V and J are TRBV18 and TRBJ1-2; D unclear. Per germline, CDR1 KGHSH and CDR2 LQKENI. The V and J ends lost 2 bases and 5 bases respectively, with 18 bases between them. The CDR3 consists of 16 residues. This CDR3 is CASSPTAGIDSYGYTF. The CDR3 DNA reads as TGTGCCAGCTCACCAACGGCAGGAATAGATTCTTATGGCTACACCTTC.

CDR3 loop: CSVERGANYGYTF. CDR3 sequence (DNA): TGCAGCGTTGAAAGGGGTGCTAACTATGGCTACACCTTC. This sequence joins TRBV29-1 and TRBJ1-2, with a tentative D call TRBD1 (5 bases). This CDR3 is 13 amino acids long. V lost 2 bases, J lost 0 bases, and 7 bases lay in between. Germline CDR1 is SQVTM and CDR2 is ANQGSEA. The full variable domain, with the rest looked up from reference TRBV29-1 and TRBJ1-2, is SAVISQKPSRDICQRGTSLTIQCQVDSQVTMMFWYRQQPGQSLTLIATANQGSEATYESGFVIDKFPISRPNLTFSTLTVSNMSPEDSSIYLCSVERGANYGYTFGSGTRLTVV.

This clone was detected only once. The rearrangement joins TRBV5-1 to TRBJ2-1, with 16 bases aligning to TRBD2. With 0 bases clipped from V and 0 bases from J, the junction kept 6 bases outside the gene matches. The CDR3 contains 20 residues. Germline CDR1 reads SGHRS; CDR2 reads YFSETQ. This CDR3 reads CASSLALGTSGGASYNEQFF. The DNA for the CDR3 is TGCGCCAGCAGCTTGGCGCTCGGGACTAGCGGGGGGGCCTCCTACAATGAGCAGTTCTTC.

DNA of the CDR3: TGTGCCAGCAGCTTAAAAGGGGCCTCTGAGACCCAGTACTTC. It yields the protein CASSLKGASETQYF. The J gene is TRBJ2-5, the V gene TRBV5-4; weak D call: TRBD1 (5 bases). This CDR3 contains 14 residues. Trimming removed 2 bases from V and 5 bases from J, with 13 bases in between. Germline V gene lookup returns CDR1 SGHNT and CDR2 YYREEE (reference sequence).

This clone was picked up a small number of times. CDR3 residues: CASSQDALGGETQYF. In DNA, the CDR3 is TGCGCCAGCAGCCAAGATGCCTTGGGGGGGGAGACCCAGTACTTC. The V call is TRBV4-3, the J call TRBJ2-5, with 7 positions matching TRBD2. The CDR3 loop spans 15 amino acids. Germline V gives CDR1 LGHNA, CDR2 YSLEER. The V gene end was trimmed by 0 bases and the J gene end by 5 bases; junction bases not matched to a gene: 6.

The chain carries TRBV5-1 and TRBJ2-7; D unresolved. The CDR3 sequence is 12 residues long. V gave up 4 bases and J gave up 2 bases, with 7 bases separating them. Germline loops: CDR1 SGHRS, CDR2 YFSETQ. CDR3: CASSPDAYEQYF. For the CDR3, the DNA is TGCGCCAGCAGCCCCGACGCCTACGAGCAGTACTTC.

The J gene is TRBJ2-7, the V gene TRBV7-3; 9 positions match TRBD2. Germline V gene data show CDR1 as SGHTA and CDR2 as FQGTGA. The CDR3 sequence is 14 residues long. Losses at the gene ends were 2 bases for V and 5 bases for J; bases not matched to a gene: 4. The CDR3 is CASSLGGGADEQYF. The DNA of the CDR3 is TGTGCCAGCAGCTTAGGCGGGGGGGCCGACGAGCAGTACTTC.

CDR3 DNA: TGTGCCAGCAGCGTAGGGGCTAGCAAGCTGTACAATGAGCAGTTCTTC. Encoded protein: CASSVGASKLYNEQFF. V usage is TRBV9 and J usage is TRBJ2-1; D might be TRBD2 (5 bases). The V and J ends lost 0 bases and 4 bases respectively, with 14 bases between them. Germline V gene lookup returns CDR1 SGDLS and CDR2 YYNGEE. The length of the CDR3 is 16 residues.

This clone has a single count. The chain is built from TRBV4-1 and TRBJ1-2; unclear D gene. The germline V gene has CDR1 MGHRA and CDR2 YSYEKL. The CDR3 length is 13 residues. The V end was cut by 0 bases, the J end by 7 bases, with 9 bases between. CDR3 in amino acids: CASSQDGRVGYTF. DNA of the CDR3: TGCGCCAGCAGCCAAGATGGTCGGGTTGGCTACACCTTC.

The chain employs TRBV5-1 and TRBJ2-3; 11 nucleotides align to TRBD2. The CDR3 runs 16 residues. V shed 0 bases, J shed 6 bases, and the junction held 6 bases outside the gene matches. Germline values: CDR1 SGHRS, CDR2 YFSETQ. CDR3 sequence reads: CASSLGLAGWGDTQYF. As DNA, the CDR3 is TGCGCCAGCAGCTTGGGACTAGCGGGGTGGGGCGATACGCAGTATTTT.

This sequence joins TRBV5-1 and TRBJ2-7, with D perhaps TRBD1 (5 bases). The CDR3 spans 16 residues. V gave up 0 bases and J gave up 0 bases, with 13 bases separating them. Per germline, CDR1 SGHRS and CDR2 YFSETQ. In nucleotides, the CDR3 is TGCGCCAGCAGCTTGGCCATAACAGGCATCTCCTACGAGCAGTACTTC. It is translated as CASSLAITGISYEQYF.

J is TRBJ2-5 and V is TRBV7-2; D may be TRBD1 (6 bases). V lost 5 bases to trimming and J lost 4 bases, with 17 bases between them. This CDR3 has 15 amino acids. CDR1 SGHTA and CDR2 FQGNSA come from the germline V gene. The CDR3 nucleotides read TGTGCCAGCAGCCCCCAGGCAGGGGATGGAGAGACCCAGTACTTC. Its protein product is CASSPQAGDGETQYF.

The chain employs TRBV27 and TRBJ2-5; D not certain. CDR1 MNHEY and CDR2 SMNVEV come from the germline V gene (reference sequence). The CDR3 has 14 residues. Trimming pared 3 bases from V and 3 bases from J, leaving 11 bases between. CDR3 residues: CASSFSLGKETQYF. The CDR3 DNA reads as TGTGCCAGCAGTTTTTCTCTGGGAAAAGAGACCCAGTACTTC.

There are a few counts of this clone. The gene calls are TRBV7-2 and TRBJ1-5, with 7 nucleotides matching TRBD1. Germline CDR1 is SGHTA and CDR2 is FQGNSA. The CDR3 runs to 13 residues. Germline trimming cut 6 bases from V and 13 bases from J; bases unmatched to any gene: 12. The CDR3 region has the DNA TGTGCCAGCAGTTTCCAAACAGGGGAAGAACAGCATTTT. Translating it yields CASSFQTGEEQHF.

The chain recombines TRBV5-4 with TRBJ1-1; D is unclear. The germline V gene has CDR1 SGHNT and CDR2 YYREEE (reference sequence). The V gene lost 2 bases and the J gene lost 6 bases, with 11 bases spanning the gap. The CDR3 contains 13 residues. The CDR3 DNA is TGTGCCAGCAGCTTTGTTGGGAAACCTGAAGCTTTCTTT. It encodes CASSFVGKPEAFF. Full variable domain (remainder filled in from reference TRBV5-4 and TRBJ1-1): ETGVTQSPTHLIKTRGQQVTLRCSSQSGHNTVSWYQQALGQGPQFIFQYYREEENGRGNFPPRFSGLQFPNYSSELNVNALELDDSALYLCASSFVGKPEAFFGQGTRLTVV.